Presented here are 23 T cell receptor beta chains from one specimen sequenced in a study of T cells in Graves' hyperthyroidism and ophthalmopathy. Researchers amplified the TCR beta CDR3 regions from RNA transcripts. First-round RT-PCR of the TCR CDR3 relied on the HTBI primer set. TCRdb fed the multiplex PCR reads into MiXCR, producing one record per CDR3 protein. The table has about 400,000 distinct CDR3 sequences, 15% to 19% seen once. The specimen was blood. The receptors derive from a woman aged 18-29 years with Graves' hyperthyroidism that later progressed to Graves' ophthalmopathy.

The rearrangement links TRBV20-1 to TRBJ2-1, with 10 bases aligning to TRBD2. V dropped 0 bases and J dropped 8; count of bases not matched to a gene: 7. This CDR3 region has 15 residues. Germline V lookup: CDR1 DFQATT, CDR2 SNEGSKA (reference sequence). The CDR3 coding sequence is TGCAGTGCTAGAGAATCTAGCGGGGGAAACGATGAGCAGTTCTTC. Its protein is CSARESSGGNDEQFF.

This clonotype has ten or more counts. CDR3 coding DNA: TGTGCCAGCAGTTTATCTGGCGGTTATCAGCCCCAGCATTTT. It translates to CASSLSGGYQPQHF. The chain joins TRBV28 to TRBJ1-5, with no clear D. Germline-derived CDR1 and CDR2 are MDHEN and SYDVKM. The V and J ends lost 1 base and 5 bases respectively, with 9 bases between them. The CDR3 length is 14 residues.

This clonotype showed up many times. J is TRBJ2-7 and V is TRBV11-2, with D perhaps being TRBD1 or TRBD2 (5 bases each). From germline, CDR1 is SGHAT and CDR2 FQNNGV. V lost 2 bases, J lost 4 bases, and 18 bases lay in between. This CDR3 is 16 amino acids long. The CDR3 loop is CASSLRLRDPKYEQYF. The CDR3 DNA is TGTGCCAGCAGCTTAAGACTACGGGACCCAAAATACGAGCAGTACTTC.

This clonotype was detected a few times. A read error is possible here, since a much larger clone lies one base away. This chain joins TRBV30 and TRBJ2-2, with D unclear. The CDR3 spans 17 residues. In germline, CDR1 is GTSNPN, CDR2 SVGIG (reference sequence). The V end was cut by 2 bases, the J end by 0 bases, with 16 bases between. The CDR3 is CAWSRNWVGANTGELFF. The CDR3 nucleotides are TGTGCCTGGAGTCGCAACTGGGTAGGAGCGAACACCGGGGAGCTGTTTTTT.

This clonotype has more than one count but fewer than ten. The gene calls are TRBV20-1 and TRBJ2-1; 14 bases fit TRBD2. With 4 bases clipped from V and 0 bases from J, the junction kept 5 bases outside the gene matches. Per the germline V gene, CDR1 is DFQATT and CDR2 is SNEGSKA (reference sequence). CDR3 length: 17 amino acids. The CDR3 spells CSATGLAGGSSYNEQFF. Written as DNA, the CDR3 is TGCAGTGCTACCGGACTAGCGGGAGGTAGCTCCTACAATGAGCAGTTCTTC.

This clonotype was detected a few times. The rearrangement joins TRBV14 to TRBJ2-1, with D perhaps being TRBD1 or TRBD2 (5 bases each). Trimming took off 1 base at V and 9 bases at J, with 16 bases between the two ends. Germline V gene data show CDR1 as SGHDN and CDR2 as FVKESK. The CDR3 extends over 15 amino acids. This chain's CDR3 is CASSQGWQGVSEQFF. In DNA, the CDR3 is TGTGCCAGCAGCCAAGGGTGGCAGGGAGTTAGTGAGCAGTTCTTC.

This chain connects TRBV30 to TRBJ1-1; D is undetermined. The germline gives CDR1 GTSNPN, CDR2 SVGIG (reference sequence). This CDR3 region has 13 residues. The germline V and J ends were trimmed by 4 bases and 2 bases, with 11 bases remaining between them. As DNA, the CDR3 is TGTGCCTGGATTGTAGGGTTCAACACTGAAGCTTTCTTT. Its translation is CAWIVGFNTEAFF.

The gene calls are TRBV12-3 or TRBV12-4 and TRBJ2-5, with D tentatively TRBD2 (6 bases). Trimming cost V 3 bases and J 7 bases, with 12 bases left between them. The CDR3 length is 13 residues. The CDR3 DNA is TGTGCCAGCAGTTTTGACGGAGCGGGGACCCAGTACTTC. This translates into CASSFDGAGTQYF.

This clonotype was observed many times. The V and J genes are TRBV3-1 and TRBJ1-1; 7 nucleotides line up with TRBD1. CDR3 length: 14 amino acids. Germline values: CDR1 LGHDT, CDR2 YNNKEL (reference sequence). Trimming took 4 bases from V and 1 from J; bases not matched to a gene: 3. Here the CDR3 DNA reads TGTGCCAGCAGCCTAGGACAGGCGAACACTGAAGCTTTCTTT. It specifies CASSLGQANTEAFF.

The sample holds a few counts of this clonotype. The V gene is TRBV4-1, the J gene TRBJ2-3; possibly TRBD1 for D (6 bases). The V gene's germline CDR1 is MGHRA and CDR2 YSYEKL. V lost 5 bases and J 2 bases, leaving 11 bases between the germline ends. This CDR3 is 14 amino acids long. The CDR3 nucleotides are TGCGCCAGCAGCTACCGGACAGACACAGATACGCAGTATTTT. This encodes CASSYRTDTDTQYF.

V and J are TRBV6-2 or TRBV6-3 and TRBJ2-5; no definite D call. CDR3 length: 18 residues. Per germline, CDR1 MNHEY and CDR2 SVGEGT. V dropped 1 base and J dropped 0 bases, with 18 bases sitting between them. The CDR3 DNA reads as TGTGCCAGCAGTTACTTTCTGAACAGCTTAATTTACCAAGAGACCCAGTACTTC. Protein product: CASSYFLNSLIYQETQYF.

This clonotype came up many times. The V call is TRBV28, the J call TRBJ2-7; 7 positions agree with TRBD2. Germline CDR1 MDHEN, CDR2 SYDVKM. V lost 5 bases to trimming and J lost 6 bases; unmatched junction nucleotides: 13. This CDR3 has 15 residues. Here the CDR3 reads CASSPPASGSTEQYF. CDR3 bases: TGTGCCAGCAGTCCTCCGGCTAGCGGATCCACCGAGCAGTACTTC.

This clonotype was detected many times. The rearrangement joins TRBV12-3 or TRBV12-4 to TRBJ1-1; 7 bases map to TRBD1. V lost 5 bases to trimming and J lost 0 bases; unmatched junction nucleotides: 12. The CDR3 consists of 17 residues. The CDR3 protein is CASSQNLGQAMNTEAFF. CDR3 nucleotides: TGTGCCAGCAGTCAAAACCTCGGACAGGCAATGAACACTGAAGCTTTCTTT.

This clonotype showed up just a few times. This chain joins TRBV15 and TRBJ1-5; the D is unclear. Germline CDR1 and CDR2: LNHNV and YYDKDF (reference sequence). V was cut by 6 bases and J by 0 bases, with 9 bases left in between. CDR3 length: 14 residues. CDR3 sequence reads: CATRGPDSNQPQHF. The CDR3 DNA reads as TGTGCCACCAGGGGTCCCGATAGCAATCAGCCCCAGCATTTT. Using reference TRBV15 and TRBJ1-5 for the parts outside the CDR3, the full variable domain is DAMVIQNPRYQVTQFGKPVTLSCSQTLNHNVMYWYQQKSSQAPKLLFHYYDKDFNNEADTPDNFQSRRPNTSFCFLDIRSPGLGDTAMYLCATRGPDSNQPQHFGDGTRLSIL.

This chain uses TRBV9 with TRBJ2-1; D might be TRBD1 (5 bases). Trimming took 2 bases from V and 7 from J, leaving 16 bases between them. CDR1 and CDR2 (germline): SGDLS, YYNGEE. The CDR3 sequence is 15 residues long. CDR3 loop: CASSVEGAWGNEQFF. The CDR3 nucleotides read TGTGCCAGCAGCGTTGAAGGGGCCTGGGGAAATGAGCAGTTCTTC.

The chain joins TRBV10-2 to TRBJ2-5, with D possibly TRBD2 on 5 matching bases. Germline V lookup: CDR1 WSHSY, CDR2 SAAADI. Between the trimmed V and J ends, which lost 0 bases and 2 bases, there was a span of 13 bases. This CDR3 is built from 16 residues. CDR3 sequence reads: CASSESSGAAQETQYF. CDR3 DNA: TGCGCCAGCAGTGAGTCGAGCGGAGCGGCTCAAGAGACCCAGTACTTC.

The table lists this clonotype with a few counts. The rearrangement uses TRBV7-9 and TRBJ2-2, with no clear D. Trimming stripped 2 bases from V and 3 bases from J, with 4 bases between. The CDR3 loop spans 13 amino acids. CDR1 and CDR2 (germline): SEHNR, FQNEAQ (reference sequence). The CDR3 coding sequence is TGTGCCAGCAGCTTATATGACACCGGGGAGCTGTTTTTT. Translated, it gives CASSLYDTGELFF.

The sample holds a few counts of this clonotype. The J gene is TRBJ1-6, the V gene TRBV7-3, with no clear D. V was clipped by 1 base and J by 10 bases, with 20 bases between them. The CDR3 has 17 residues. Germline V gene lookup returns CDR1 SGHTA and CDR2 FQGTGA. CDR3 region: CASSLISRKPDGSPLHF. As DNA, the CDR3 is TGTGCCAGCAGCTTAATTTCCAGGAAACCCGATGGATCACCCCTCCACTTT.

This clonotype appeared a few times. This chain connects TRBV11-2 to TRBJ2-2; 13 bases map to TRBD2. In germline, CDR1 is SGHAT, CDR2 FQNNGV. This CDR3 contains 21 residues. The ends lost 6 bases at V and 0 bases at J; junction bases unmatched: 16. CDR3 nucleotide sequence: TGTGCCAGCAGGCGCATACGGACTAGCGGGAGTTTCCCCGCGAACACCGGGGAGCTGTTTTTT. Encoded protein: CASRRIRTSGSFPANTGELFF.

The rearrangement joins TRBV19 to TRBJ2-1; 9 bases match TRBD2. Germline values: CDR1 LNHDA, CDR2 SQIVND (reference sequence). V shed 5 bases and J 7 bases; nucleotides not matched to a gene: 6. This CDR3 contains 14 residues. CDR3 region: CASSSKREVNEQFF. The CDR3 nucleotides read TGTGCCAGTAGTTCGAAGCGGGAGGTAAATGAGCAGTTCTTC.

This clonotype was detected only a few times. This rearrangement joins TRBV4-1 to TRBJ1-2; tentative D call: TRBD1 (5 bases). The CDR3 has 16 residues. Germline CDR1 and CDR2: MGHRA and YSYEKL. V was clipped by 5 bases and J by 7 bases, with 23 bases between them. The DNA of the CDR3 is TGCGCCAGCAGCTCAATGAGGGGTCGGTCAATAGGTGGCTACACCTTC. Protein sequence: CASSSMRGRSIGGYTF.

This clonotype was seen at least ten times. The V call is TRBV20-1, the J call TRBJ1-2; D unresolved. Germline V CDR1 and CDR2: DFQATT, SNEGSKA (reference sequence). The CDR3 covers 13 residues. Trimming shortened V by 6 bases and J by 5 bases, and 16 bases separated the two germline ends. The CDR3 reads CSATSSGPYGYTF. CDR3 nucleotide sequence: TGCAGTGCCACGTCGTCAGGCCCTTATGGCTACACCTTC.

In its sample, this clonotype was seen many times. The chain links TRBV20-1 to TRBJ2-5, with D maybe TRBD1 (6 bases). The CDR3 is 13 amino acids. The V and J ends lost 5 bases and 4 bases respectively, with 14 bases between them. Germline V gene data show CDR1 as DFQATT and CDR2 as SNEGSKA (reference sequence). The CDR3 DNA follows: TGCAGTGCTCCCGAGGGGGTGCGAGAGACCCAGTACTTC. Protein: CSAPEGVRETQYF.